A selection of T cell receptor beta chains follows, all from one sample in a study of cytomegalovirus exposure and HLA in healthy donors. Profiled with immunoSEQ multiplex PCR; TCRdb holds only in-frame clones, not every one. The sample has some 200,000 clones, under 80% seen once. The sample taken for sequencing was PBMCs. Receptors originate from a female donor in good health and CMV-seronegative. CDR3s include the opening cysteine and the closing phenylalanine or tryptophan. A D gene is named only where the DNA matches it firmly. Only some rows state a clone size, as once, few, many or a class for expanded clones.

D,J,size,V,CDR3,DNA
TRBD1,TRBJ2-7,.,TRBV10-3,CASYQGAKQYF,TGTGCCAGCTATCAGGGGGCGAAGCAGTACTTC
.,TRBJ1-2,.,TRBV30,CAWSRGGGYTF,TGTGCCTGGAGCAGAGGGGGTGGCTACACCTTC
.,TRBJ1-1,.,TRBV7-2,CASSSTSGNTEAFF,TGTGCCAGCAGCTCCACTAGCGGTAACACTGAAGCTTTCTTT
TRBD1,TRBJ2-1,.,TRBV6-5,CASKVRDRTFF,TGTGCCAGCAAAGTGCGGGACAGGACGTTCTTC
.,TRBJ1-1,.,TRBV13,CASSLGHPMNTGAFF,TGTGCCAGCAGCTTGGGACACCCCATGAACACTGGAGCTTTCTTT
TRBD2,TRBJ2-7,.,TRBV7-8,CASSLLSGRSTYEQYF,TGTGCCAGCAGCTTATTAAGCGGGAGAAGTACCTACGAGCAGTACTTC
.,TRBJ2-7,.,TRBV30,CAWRKKVAAYEQYF,TGTGCCTGGAGGAAAAAAGTGGCAGCCTACGAGCAGTACTTC
.,TRBJ1-1,.,TRBV28,CASSLRTVVKNTEAFF,TGTGCCAGCAGTTTGCGGACAGTCGTGAAGAACACTGAAGCTTTCTTT
.,TRBJ1-1,.,TRBV6-5,CASSYRNLNTEAFF,TGTGCCAGCAGTTACCGAAACTTAAACACTGAAGCTTTCTTT
.,TRBJ1-5,.,TRBV2,CASTGVDSNQPQHF,TGTGCCAGCACAGGGGTGGATAGCAATCAGCCCCAGCATTTT
TRBD1,TRBJ1-6,few,TRBV7-9,CASSAGQPNSPLHF,TGTGCCAGCAGCGCGGGACAGCCGAATTCACCCCTCCACTTT
.,TRBJ2-2,.,TRBV30,CAWEETGELFF,TGTGCCTGGGAGGAGACCGGGGAGCTGTTTTTT
TRBD1,TRBJ1-5,.,TRBV28,CASTTRDRGLQPQHF,TGTGCCAGCACCACTAGAGACAGGGGGCTTCAGCCCCAGCATTTT
.,TRBJ2-1,few,TRBV7-3,CASSLEGRYNNEQFF,TGTGCCAGCAGCTTAGAAGGCAGGTATAACAATGAGCAGTTCTTC
.,TRBJ1-2,.,TRBV2,CASSEARTVAGYTF,TGTGCCAGCAGTGAAGCTAGGACAGTCGCGGGCTACACCTTC
TRBD2,TRBJ2-5,.,TRBV5-6,CASSSSGGSETQYF,TGTGCCAGCAGCTCTAGCGGGGGTTCGGAGACCCAGTACTTC
TRBD2,TRBJ2-7,.,TRBV19,CASSQLAGLSYEQYF,TGTGCCAGTAGTCAACTAGCGGGCCTCTCCTACGAGCAGTACTTC
.,TRBJ2-1,.,TRBV2,CASSDLALTYNEQFF,TGTGCCAGCAGTGACCTAGCGCTTACCTACAATGAGCAGTTCTTC
.,TRBJ1-2,.,TRBV6-1,CAKSTGTNYGYTF,TGTGCCAAATCGACAGGAACTAACTATGGCTACACCTTC
.,TRBJ2-2,.,TRBV4-3,CASSRFATAVGELFF,TGCGCCAGCAGCAGATTTGCTACTGCGGTCGGGGAGCTGTTTTTT
TRBD1,TRBJ1-1,.,TRBV5-4,CASSATGIAPEAFF,TGTGCCAGCAGCGCGACAGGGATTGCTCCTGAAGCTTTCTTT
TRBD2,TRBJ2-3,.,TRBV7-2,CASSLLRGGADTQYF,TGTGCCAGCAGCTTATTGCGCGGGGGGGCCGATACGCAGTATTTT
.,TRBJ2-3,.,TRBV7-9,CASSPSGSTDTQYF,TGTGCCAGCAGCCCCAGCGGTAGCACAGATACGCAGTATTTT
.,TRBJ2-1,.,TRBV11-1,CASSLGGTKDEQFF,TGTGCCAGCAGCTTAGGAGGGACAAAGGATGAGCAGTTCTTC
TRBD1,TRBJ2-7,.,TRBV6-5,CASSTQGASYEQYF,TGTGCCAGCAGTACCCAGGGGGCCTCCTACGAGCAGTACTTC
TRBD1,TRBJ2-5,.,TRBV23-1,CASSRSNRTLTGGPTQYF,TGCGCCAGCAGTCGGTCCAATCGCACCTTGACAGGGGGACCCACCCAGTACTTC
.,TRBJ1-2,once,TRBV15,CATSTALRGYTF,TGTGCCACCAGCACCGCGCTCCGTGGCTACACCTTC
TRBD2,TRBJ2-7,.,TRBV15,CATSRDRRGYQYF,TGTGCCACCAGCAGAGATAGGCGGGGGTATCAGTACTTC
TRBD2,TRBJ2-2,once,TRBV5-4,CASSFRSSGPGELFF,TGTGCCAGCAGCTTCAGGTCTAGCGGTCCCGGGGAGCTGTTTTTT
TRBD1,TRBJ2-7,.,TRBV6-1,CASSKTGSSHEQYF,TGTGCCAGCAGCAAGACAGGGAGTAGCCACGAGCAGTACTTC
TRBD1,TRBJ2-7,.,TRBV2,CASPEPGQHYEQYF,TGTGCCAGCCCAGAACCGGGACAGCACTACGAGCAGTACTTC
TRBD1,TRBJ1-5,.,TRBV6-1,CASSRDRSNQPQHF,TGTGCCAGCTCCAGGGACAGGAGCAATCAGCCCCAGCATTTT
.,TRBJ1-3,.,TRBV9,CASSAFRQTPTIYF,TGTGCCAGCAGCGCCTTCCGACAGACCCCCACCATATATTTT
.,TRBJ1-2,.,TRBV28,CASSLPGQNYGYTF,TGTGCCAGCAGCCTACCGGGACAAAACTATGGCTACACCTTC
TRBD1,TRBJ1-5,.,TRBV28,CASRHRGLGNQPQHF,TGTGCCAGCCGTCACAGGGGGCTGGGCAATCAGCCCCAGCATTTT
.,TRBJ2-3,.,TRBV6-1,CASSVSARHGDTQYF,TGTGCCAGCAGTGTCTCCGCGCGACACGGAGATACGCAGTATTTT